Listed below are T cell receptor beta chains from one sample, sequenced in a study of cytomegalovirus exposure and HLA in healthy donors. Repertoires were generated with immunoSEQ multiplex PCR, while TCRdb's copy carries only in-frame clones and drops some. Among some 120,000 clones listed, around 78% were seen once. The sequencing sample was made of PBMCs. The origin of the receptors is a man aged 18 to 30 in good health and CMV-seropositive. CDR3s include the opening cysteine and the closing phenylalanine or tryptophan. The order of the fields is V gene, D gene, clone size, J gene, CDR3 DNA, CDR3 protein. D genes are given only for firm matches. Size tells how often a clone was seen (once, few, many) or the class of an expanded clone, and some rows leave it out.

v_gene: TRBV25-1; d_gene: TRBD1; abundance: .; j_gene: TRBJ1-6; CDR3nt: TGTGCCAGCAGTGAAACTCTGACAGGGATTTATTCACCCCTCCACTTT; CDR3aa: CASSETLTGIYSPLHF
v_gene: TRBV11-2; d_gene: .; abundance: .; j_gene: TRBJ2-7; CDR3nt: TGTGCCAGCAGTCCTACCCCCGGAGTTGCTTACGAGCAGTACTTC; CDR3aa: CASSPTPGVAYEQYF
v_gene: TRBV1; d_gene: .; abundance: .; j_gene: TRBJ1-1; CDR3nt: TGCACCAGCCGTTTCTACCCGAACACTGAAGCTTTCTTT; CDR3aa: CTSRFYPNTEAFF
v_gene: TRBV6-6; d_gene: .; abundance: .; j_gene: TRBJ2-7; CDR3nt: TGTGCCAGCAGTCACACCCCAGGGTACGAGCAGTACTTC; CDR3aa: CASSHTPGYEQYF
v_gene: TRBV7-9; d_gene: TRBD1; abundance: .; j_gene: TRBJ1-1; CDR3nt: TGTGCCAGCAGCTCACACCGGACAGGGAACACTGAAGCTTTCTTT; CDR3aa: CASSSHRTGNTEAFF
v_gene: TRBV6-1; d_gene: .; abundance: .; j_gene: TRBJ2-5; CDR3nt: TGTGCCAGCAGGGTGTTGGCCGGGGAGACCCAGTACTTC; CDR3aa: CASRVLAGETQYF
v_gene: TRBV10-3; d_gene: TRBD2; abundance: .; j_gene: TRBJ2-5; CDR3nt: TGTGCCATCAGTGGCGGGGGGGGCGAGACCCAGTACTTC; CDR3aa: CAISGGGGETQYF
v_gene: TRBV5-6; d_gene: TRBD1; abundance: .; j_gene: TRBJ1-2; CDR3nt: TGTGCCAGCAGCCACCGACAGGGAGCAGCTAACTATGGCTACACCTTC; CDR3aa: CASSHRQGAANYGYTF
v_gene: TRBV6-5; d_gene: TRBD1; abundance: few; j_gene: TRBJ1-2; CDR3nt: TGTGCCAGCAGCGAGATAGGGGGCGCCGGGGAGACCTTC; CDR3aa: CASSEIGGAGETF
v_gene: TRBV11-3; d_gene: .; abundance: .; j_gene: TRBJ1-6; CDR3nt: TGTGCCAGCAGCTTAGAGGTCCGGTCTTCACCCCTCCACTTT; CDR3aa: CASSLEVRSSPLHF
v_gene: TRBV7-9; d_gene: .; abundance: .; j_gene: TRBJ1-1; CDR3nt: TGTGCCAGCAGCTTAATCGGGTCCCTATTGAACACTGAAGCTTTCTTT; CDR3aa: CASSLIGSLLNTEAFF
v_gene: TRBV14; d_gene: .; abundance: once; j_gene: TRBJ1-1; CDR3nt: TGTGCCAGCAGCCAAGACCCCGCCGACAGGAACACTGAAGCTTTCTTT; CDR3aa: CASSQDPADRNTEAFF
v_gene: TRBV6-5; d_gene: .; abundance: .; j_gene: TRBJ1-4; CDR3nt: TGTGCCAGCAGTTACTCGAGTTTTAATGAAAAACTGTTTTTT; CDR3aa: CASSYSSFNEKLFF
v_gene: TRBV13; d_gene: .; abundance: .; j_gene: TRBJ2-1; CDR3nt: TGTGCCAGCAGCTTTGGTACTCCCAATGAGCAGTTCTTC; CDR3aa: CASSFGTPNEQFF
v_gene: TRBV15; d_gene: .; abundance: .; j_gene: TRBJ2-7; CDR3nt: TGTGCCACCAGCAGAGATAGGGACACTTCCTACGAGCAGTACTTC; CDR3aa: CATSRDRDTSYEQYF
v_gene: TRBV7-9; d_gene: .; abundance: .; j_gene: TRBJ2-5; CDR3nt: TGTGCCAGCAGCTTAGAGACGGGTTGGGAGACCCAGTACTTC; CDR3aa: CASSLETGWETQYF
v_gene: TRBV9; d_gene: TRBD2; abundance: .; j_gene: TRBJ2-3; CDR3nt: TGTGCCAGCAGCACCCAAGAGCGGGACTGGGACACAGATACGCAGTATTTT; CDR3aa: CASSTQERDWDTDTQYF
v_gene: TRBV13; d_gene: TRBD2; abundance: .; j_gene: TRBJ2-3; CDR3nt: TGTGCCAGCAGCGGGAGCGGGAGAGGGGATACGCAGTATTTT; CDR3aa: CASSGSGRGDTQYF
v_gene: TRBV10-3; d_gene: TRBD2; abundance: .; j_gene: TRBJ2-3; CDR3nt: TGTGCCATCAGTGAGACTAGCGGGGGGTTCACAGATACGCAGTATTTT; CDR3aa: CAISETSGGFTDTQYF
v_gene: TRBV7-9; d_gene: TRBD1; abundance: .; j_gene: TRBJ2-1; CDR3nt: TGTGCCAGCCCCCCAAAGGGGGCCACCTACAATGAGCAGTTCTTC; CDR3aa: CASPPKGATYNEQFF
v_gene: TRBV28; d_gene: .; abundance: .; j_gene: TRBJ1-2; CDR3nt: TGTGCCTGCAAGAGAACAGGGCATGGCTACACCTTC; CDR3aa: CACKRTGHGYTF
v_gene: TRBV5-1; d_gene: .; abundance: few; j_gene: TRBJ2-7; CDR3nt: TGCGCCAGCAGCTTGGAACCCCTCAAGCGAGACGAGCAGTACTTC; CDR3aa: CASSLEPLKRDEQYF
v_gene: TRBV25-1; d_gene: TRBD1; abundance: once; j_gene: TRBJ1-4; CDR3nt: TGTGCCAGCAGTGAATACAGGACAGGGAGCGAAAAACTGTTTTTT; CDR3aa: CASSEYRTGSEKLFF
v_gene: TRBV6-6; d_gene: TRBD2; abundance: .; j_gene: TRBJ2-5; CDR3nt: TGTGCCAGCAGTGCACAGCGGGGGGCCGGGGAGACCCAGTACTTC; CDR3aa: CASSAQRGAGETQYF
v_gene: TRBV11-2; d_gene: .; abundance: .; j_gene: TRBJ1-2; CDR3nt: TGTGCCAGCAGCTCCTACGGTGGTGATGGCTACACCTTC; CDR3aa: CASSSYGGDGYTF
v_gene: TRBV30; d_gene: .; abundance: .; j_gene: TRBJ1-4; CDR3nt: TGTGCCTGGGACCAAACAGGAACCAATGAAAAACTGTTTTTT; CDR3aa: CAWDQTGTNEKLFF
v_gene: TRBV15; d_gene: .; abundance: .; j_gene: TRBJ1-4; CDR3nt: TGTGCCACCAGCCCCCTGGGGCAGAATAATGAAAAACTGTTTTTT; CDR3aa: CATSPLGQNNEKLFF
v_gene: TRBV27; d_gene: TRBD2; abundance: .; j_gene: TRBJ2-1; CDR3nt: TGTGCCAGCAGTTCCGGGACTAGCGGGGGTAATGAGCAGTTCTTC; CDR3aa: CASSSGTSGGNEQFF
v_gene: TRBV7-9; d_gene: .; abundance: .; j_gene: TRBJ1-4; CDR3nt: TGTGCCAGCAGCTTAGGCGGGACTAATGAAAAACTGTTTTTT; CDR3aa: CASSLGGTNEKLFF
v_gene: TRBV7-8; d_gene: .; abundance: .; j_gene: TRBJ2-2; CDR3nt: TGTGCCAGCAGCTTAGGGGCTAACACCGGGGAGCTGTTTTTT; CDR3aa: CASSLGANTGELFF
v_gene: TRBV11-2; d_gene: .; abundance: .; j_gene: TRBJ2-5; CDR3nt: TGTGCCAGCAGCTCCACAGGGTACGGGGAGACCCAGTACTTC; CDR3aa: CASSSTGYGETQYF
v_gene: TRBV13; d_gene: TRBD2; abundance: .; j_gene: TRBJ2-3; CDR3nt: TGTGCCAGCAGCTTGACTAGCGTGGGGACGAGGGCAGATACGCAGTATTTT; CDR3aa: CASSLTSVGTRADTQYF
v_gene: TRBV14; d_gene: .; abundance: .; j_gene: TRBJ1-2; CDR3nt: TGTGCCAGCAGCCAAGCTCGGCGTTCCTCTAGCTATGGCTACACCTTC; CDR3aa: CASSQARRSSSYGYTF
v_gene: TRBV6-6; d_gene: .; abundance: .; j_gene: TRBJ2-1; CDR3nt: TGTGCCAGCAGCATTGACAGGTCGGAGCAGTTCTTC; CDR3aa: CASSIDRSEQFF
v_gene: TRBV5-1; d_gene: .; abundance: few; j_gene: TRBJ2-3; CDR3nt: TGCGCCAGCAGCTTGGAAGCCTATACGCAGTATTTT; CDR3aa: CASSLEAYTQYF
v_gene: TRBV2; d_gene: .; abundance: .; j_gene: TRBJ1-3; CDR3nt: TGTGCCAGCCAGCAGGGTAGGCTTACTTCTGGAAACACCATATATTTT; CDR3aa: CASQQGRLTSGNTIYF
v_gene: TRBV7-9; d_gene: .; abundance: few; j_gene: TRBJ2-5; CDR3nt: TGTGCCAGCAGCTTAGGGGGGACAATCCAAGAGACCCAGTACTTC; CDR3aa: CASSLGGTIQETQYF
v_gene: TRBV5-6; d_gene: TRBD2; abundance: .; j_gene: TRBJ2-2; CDR3nt: TGTGCCAGCAGCCCAGGGACTAGCTTCGACACCGGGGAGCTGTTTTTT; CDR3aa: CASSPGTSFDTGELFF
v_gene: TRBV7-9; d_gene: TRBD1; abundance: .; j_gene: TRBJ2-6; CDR3nt: TGTGCCAGCAGCTTAAGGGCAGGGGGCGCGTCTGGGGCCAACGTCCTGACTTTC; CDR3aa: CASSLRAGGASGANVLTF
v_gene: TRBV18; d_gene: TRBD1; abundance: .; j_gene: TRBJ2-2; CDR3nt: TGTGCCAGCTCACCAGGACAGGGCGGCACCGGGGAGCTGTTTTTT; CDR3aa: CASSPGQGGTGELFF
v_gene: TRBV4-1; d_gene: TRBD2; abundance: .; j_gene: TRBJ2-3; CDR3nt: TGCGCCAGCAGCCAAGGGACTAGCGGGAGAGATACGCAGTATTTT; CDR3aa: CASSQGTSGRDTQYF
v_gene: TRBV7-9; d_gene: TRBD2; abundance: .; j_gene: TRBJ2-1; CDR3nt: TGTGCCAGCAGCTTTCCCGGGGGGGCCGGTGAGCAGTTCTTC; CDR3aa: CASSFPGGAGEQFF
v_gene: TRBV13; d_gene: TRBD1; abundance: .; j_gene: TRBJ1-3; CDR3nt: TGTGCCAGCAGCTTCTCCTCCGAGACAGGGAAGGACACCATATATTTT; CDR3aa: CASSFSSETGKDTIYF
v_gene: TRBV7-3; d_gene: TRBD2; abundance: .; j_gene: TRBJ2-3; CDR3nt: TGTGCCAGCAGCCCCTGGGGAGCGGGGGGCACAGATACGCAGTATTTT; CDR3aa: CASSPWGAGGTDTQYF
v_gene: TRBV4-1; d_gene: TRBD2; abundance: .; j_gene: TRBJ2-5; CDR3nt: TGCGCCAGCAGCCAGTCGGGACTATACTCTGAGACCCAGTACTTC; CDR3aa: CASSQSGLYSETQYF
v_gene: TRBV28; d_gene: TRBD2; abundance: .; j_gene: TRBJ2-7; CDR3nt: TGTGCCAGCAGTCGCCCGACTAGCGGGGAATACGAGCAGTACTTC; CDR3aa: CASSRPTSGEYEQYF
v_gene: TRBV5-1; d_gene: .; abundance: .; j_gene: TRBJ2-7; CDR3nt: TGCGCCAGCAGCTCGGCCATCGGGTCCTACGAGCAGTACTTC; CDR3aa: CASSSAIGSYEQYF
v_gene: TRBV13; d_gene: .; abundance: .; j_gene: TRBJ2-1; CDR3nt: TGTGCCAGCAGCTTACTGGCAGGGAGGAATGAGCAGTTCTTC; CDR3aa: CASSLLAGRNEQFF